This TCR beta chain is drawn from a study of T cell responses to AZD1222 COVID-19 vaccine. The protocol was immunoSEQ multiplex PCR, while the TCRdb copy is restricted to in-frame clones and leaves out a portion. The sample lists approximately 140,000 clones, 90% occurring once. Looked up from germline, CDR1 is SGHDT and CDR2 is YYEEEE. V shed 4 bases and J shed 1 base, with 14 bases lying between them. This CDR3 spans 15 amino acids. This TCR was recovered from an adult in good health. Sequences were derived from peripheral blood, sampled on day 0 of AZD1222 vaccination. The chain recombines TRBV5-6 with TRBJ1-1; TRBD1 might be the D (5 bases). The DNA for the CDR3 is TGTGCCAGCAGCCCGACGACAGTGAAGAACACTGAAGCTTTCTTT. Translation gives CASSPTTVKNTEAFF.